This T cell receptor (beta chain) was recovered during a study of technical replicates of blood from a handful of donors. Some clones are missing from TCRdb's copy, which holds only in-frame ones; the method was immunoSEQ multiplex PCR. Of roughly 72,000 clones listed, about 94% were seen once; the top ten hold around 0.37%. Germline loops: CDR1 SGDLS, CDR2 YYNGEE. The CDR3 has 14 residues. The V end lost 0 bases, the J end lost 8 bases, and 11 bases lay between the germline ends. This sequence originates from a human donor in good health. The rearrangement links TRBV9 to TRBJ1-4; D perhaps matches TRBD1 (6 bases). Sequenced: T cells isolated from PBMCs. CDR3: CASSVGDNEEKLFF. CDR3 in DNA: TGTGCCAGCAGCGTAGGGGACAACGAAGAAAAACTGTTTTTT. The full variable domain, with the rest looked up from reference TRBV9 and TRBJ1-4, is DSGVTQTPKHLITATGQRVTLRCSPRSGDLSVYWYQQSLDQGLQFLIQYYNGEERAKGNILERFSAQQFPDLHSELNLSSLELGDSALYFCASSVGDNEEKLFFGSGTQLSVL.